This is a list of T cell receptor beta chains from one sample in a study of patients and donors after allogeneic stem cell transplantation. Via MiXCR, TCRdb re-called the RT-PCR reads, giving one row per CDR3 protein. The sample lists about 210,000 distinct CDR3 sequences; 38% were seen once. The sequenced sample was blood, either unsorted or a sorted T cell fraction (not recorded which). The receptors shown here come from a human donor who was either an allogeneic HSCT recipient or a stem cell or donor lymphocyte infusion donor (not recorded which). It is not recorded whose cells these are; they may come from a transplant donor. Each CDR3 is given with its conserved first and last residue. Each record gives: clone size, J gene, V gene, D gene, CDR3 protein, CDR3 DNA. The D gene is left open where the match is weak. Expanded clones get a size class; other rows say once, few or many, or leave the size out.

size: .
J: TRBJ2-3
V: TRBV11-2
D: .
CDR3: CASSLGGLYLSTDTQYF
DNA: TGTGCCAGCAGCTTAGGTGGACTATACTTAAGCACAGATACGCAGTATTTT

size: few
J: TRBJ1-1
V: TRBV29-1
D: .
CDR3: CSVVGDLEFAFF
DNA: TGCAGCGTTGTCGGGGATCTAGAATTTGCTTTCTTT

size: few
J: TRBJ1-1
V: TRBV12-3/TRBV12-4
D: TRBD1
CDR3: CASSTGQGAGAFF
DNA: TGTGCCAGCAGTACCGGACAGGGGGCTGGAGCTTTCTTT

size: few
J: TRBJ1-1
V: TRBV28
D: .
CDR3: CASSFGPLDAFF
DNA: TGTGCCAGCAGTTTCGGGCCGTTGGATGCTTTCTTT

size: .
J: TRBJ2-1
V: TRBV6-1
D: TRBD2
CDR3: CASSAHLLAGYYNEQFF
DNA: TGTGCCAGCAGTGCACATTTACTAGCGGGGTACTACAATGAGCAGTTCTTC

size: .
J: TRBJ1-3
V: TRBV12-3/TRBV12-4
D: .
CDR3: CASSFYRGNTIYF
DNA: TGTGCCAGCAGTTTTTACAGGGGAAACACCATATATTTT

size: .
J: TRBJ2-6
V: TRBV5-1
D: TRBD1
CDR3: CASSLLGQAVSGANVLTF
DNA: TGCGCCAGCAGCTTGTTGGGACAGGCGGTCTCTGGGGCCAACGTCCTGACTTTC

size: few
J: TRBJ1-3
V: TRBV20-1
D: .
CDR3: CSAPRAGASGNTIYF
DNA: TGCAGTGCTCCAAGGGCGGGGGCCTCTGGAAACACCATATATTTT

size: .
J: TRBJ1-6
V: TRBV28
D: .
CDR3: CASRQGYNSPLHF
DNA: TGTGCCAGCAGACAGGGCTATAATTCACCCCTCCACTTT

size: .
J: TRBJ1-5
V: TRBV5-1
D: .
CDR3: CASSLGQPDSNQPQHF
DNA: TGCGCCAGCAGCTTGGGACAGCCTGATAGCAATCAGCCCCAGCATTTT

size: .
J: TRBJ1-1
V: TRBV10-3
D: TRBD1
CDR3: CAIKARQGRTEAFF
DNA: TGTGCCATCAAGGCCCGACAGGGCAGGACTGAAGCTTTCTTT

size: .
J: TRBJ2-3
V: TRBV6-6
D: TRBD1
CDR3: CATNRGSTDTQYF
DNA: TGTGCCACGAACAGGGGCAGCACAGATACGCAGTATTTT

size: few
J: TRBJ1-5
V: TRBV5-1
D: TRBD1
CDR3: CASSYGTGESQPQHF
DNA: TGCGCCAGCAGCTACGGGACAGGGGAATCTCAGCCCCAGCATTTT